This TCR beta chain was recovered during a study of blood T cell repertoires in COVID-19. Trimming took off 0 bases at V and 2 bases at J, with 11 bases between the two ends. This CDR3 comprises 15 residues. From germline, CDR1 is LGHNA and CDR2 YNFKEQ. Measured with immunoSEQ multiplex PCR; TCRdb has only the in-frame clones, and not every one. This table has about 200,000 clones, approximately 86% appearing once. The V gene is TRBV4-2, the J gene TRBJ2-7; D uncertain. Sequences were obtained from peripheral blood. This receptor was taken from a man between 40 and 49 years old with acute or convalescent COVID-19. Here the CDR3 DNA reads TGTGCCAGCAGCCAAGATTGGAACAGTCCCTACGAGCAGTACTTC. It encodes CASSQDWNSPYEQYF.